The table lists the clone carrying this TCR beta chain with many counts. The antigen is not known. The data belong to a study of T cells in Graves' hyperthyroidism and ophthalmopathy. Trimming took 3 bases from V and 7 from J, leaving 18 bases between them. The CDR3 loop spans 16 amino acids. CDR1 is MDHEN and CDR2 is SYDVKM in the germline V gene. Study conclusions and caveats: The blood repertoire included most of the expanded thyroid clonotypes above 0.001.

TCR beta CDR3 regions were amplified from RNA transcripts. In the first-round RT-PCR of the TCR CDR3, the HTBI primer set was used. TCRdb itself ran the multiplex PCR reads through MiXCR, one entry per CDR3 protein. The sample gives approximately 270,000 distinct CDR3 sequences, more than 12% of which show up once; 10% to 15% is in the top ten. The chain links TRBV28 to TRBJ1-4; D not resolved. The source is a woman in her 40s with Graves' hyperthyroidism that later progressed to Graves' ophthalmopathy. Sequenced: blood. The CDR3: CASSFLRHGNGEKLFF. Written as DNA, the CDR3 is TGTGCCAGCAGTTTTCTCCGACACGGCAATGGTGAAAAACTGTTTTTT.